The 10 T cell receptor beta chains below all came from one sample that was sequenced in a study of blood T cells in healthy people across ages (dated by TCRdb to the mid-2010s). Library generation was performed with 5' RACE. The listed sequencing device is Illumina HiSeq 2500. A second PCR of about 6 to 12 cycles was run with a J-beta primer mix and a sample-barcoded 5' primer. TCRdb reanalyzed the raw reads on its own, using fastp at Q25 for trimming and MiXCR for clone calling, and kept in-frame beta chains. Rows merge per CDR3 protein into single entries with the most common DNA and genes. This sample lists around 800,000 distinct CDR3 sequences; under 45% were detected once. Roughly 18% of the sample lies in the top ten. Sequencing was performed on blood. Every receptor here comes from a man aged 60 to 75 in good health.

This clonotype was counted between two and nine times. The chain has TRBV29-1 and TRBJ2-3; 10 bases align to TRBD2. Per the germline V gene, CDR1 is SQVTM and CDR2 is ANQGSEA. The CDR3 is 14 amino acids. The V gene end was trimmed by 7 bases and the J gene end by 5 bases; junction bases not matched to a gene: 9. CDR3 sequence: CSASLAGARDTQYF. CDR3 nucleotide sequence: TGCAGCGCAAGCCTAGCGGGGGCTAGAGATACGCAGTATTTT.

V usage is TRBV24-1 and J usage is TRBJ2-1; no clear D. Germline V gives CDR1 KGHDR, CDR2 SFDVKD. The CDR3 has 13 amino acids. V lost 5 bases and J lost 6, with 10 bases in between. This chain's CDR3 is CATSAPWGNEQFF. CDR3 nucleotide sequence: TGTGCCACCAGTGCCCCCTGGGGCAATGAGCAGTTCTTC.

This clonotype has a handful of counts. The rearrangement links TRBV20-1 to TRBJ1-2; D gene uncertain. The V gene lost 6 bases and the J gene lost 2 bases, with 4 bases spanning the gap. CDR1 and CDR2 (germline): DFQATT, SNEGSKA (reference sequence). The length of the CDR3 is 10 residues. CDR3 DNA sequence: TGCAGTGCGCGGAACTATGGCTACACCTTC. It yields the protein CSARNYGYTF.

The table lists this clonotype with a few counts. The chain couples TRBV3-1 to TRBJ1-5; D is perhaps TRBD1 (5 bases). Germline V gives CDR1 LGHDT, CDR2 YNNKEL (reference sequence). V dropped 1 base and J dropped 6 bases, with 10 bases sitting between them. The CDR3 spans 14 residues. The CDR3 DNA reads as TGTGCCAGCAGCCAAGCAGGGACGGGTCAGCCCCAGCATTTT. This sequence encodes CASSQAGTGQPQHF. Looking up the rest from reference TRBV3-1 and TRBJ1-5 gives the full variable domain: DTAVSQTPKYLVTQMGNDKSIKCEQNLGHDTMYWYKQDSKKFLKIMFSYNNKELIINETVPNRFSPKSPDKAHLNLHINSLELGDSAVYFCASSQAGTGQPQHFGDGTRLSIL.

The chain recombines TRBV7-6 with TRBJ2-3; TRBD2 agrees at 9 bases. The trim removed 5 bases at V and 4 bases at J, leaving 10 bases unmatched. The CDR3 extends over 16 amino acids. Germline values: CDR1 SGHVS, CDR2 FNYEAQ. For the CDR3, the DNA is TGTGCCAGCAGCCTTCGGGGACTAGCTATCCCAGATACGCAGTATTTT. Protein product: CASSLRGLAIPDTQYF.

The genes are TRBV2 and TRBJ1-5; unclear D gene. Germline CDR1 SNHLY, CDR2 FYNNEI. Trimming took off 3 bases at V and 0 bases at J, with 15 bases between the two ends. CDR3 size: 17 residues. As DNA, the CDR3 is TGTGCCAGCAGTGAGTCGGACGGTGAACATAGCAATCAGCCCCAGCATTTT. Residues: CASSESDGEHSNQPQHF.

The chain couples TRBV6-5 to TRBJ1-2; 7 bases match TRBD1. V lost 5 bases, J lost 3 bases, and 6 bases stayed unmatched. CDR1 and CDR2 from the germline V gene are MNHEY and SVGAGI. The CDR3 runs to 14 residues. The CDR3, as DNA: TGTGCCAGCAGTCCCAGAGACAGGGACTATGGCTACACCTTC. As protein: CASSPRDRDYGYTF.

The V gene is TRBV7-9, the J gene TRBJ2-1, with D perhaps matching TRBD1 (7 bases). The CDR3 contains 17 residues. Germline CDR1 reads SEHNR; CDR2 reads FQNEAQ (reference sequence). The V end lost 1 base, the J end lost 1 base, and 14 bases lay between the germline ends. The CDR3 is CASSLEGGQNSYNEQFF. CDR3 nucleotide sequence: TGTGCCAGCAGCTTAGAGGGGGGACAGAATTCCTACAATGAGCAGTTCTTC.

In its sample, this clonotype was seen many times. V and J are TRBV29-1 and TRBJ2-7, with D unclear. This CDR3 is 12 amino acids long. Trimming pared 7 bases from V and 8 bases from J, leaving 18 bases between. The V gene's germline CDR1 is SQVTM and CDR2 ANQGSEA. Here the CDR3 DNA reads TGCAGCGCCCGGACGGACCCCAGCCAGCAGTACTTC. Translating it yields CSARTDPSQQYF.

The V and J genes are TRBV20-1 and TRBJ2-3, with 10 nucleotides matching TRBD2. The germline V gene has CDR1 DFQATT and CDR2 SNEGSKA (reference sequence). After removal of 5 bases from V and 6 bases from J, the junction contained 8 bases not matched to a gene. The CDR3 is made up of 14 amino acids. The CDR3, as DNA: TGCAGTGCTCTCGGAGCGGGGGGGGTGGATACGCAGTATTTT. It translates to CSALGAGGVDTQYF.